Described below is a single T cell receptor beta chain sequence and its context. Antigen: not known. The entry originates in a study of CXCR3-negative and CXCR3-positive naive CD8 T cells. The study's findings and limits: Surface CD5 was comparable between naive subsets; TCR strength was inferred from TRB CDR3 properties.

The V gene's germline CDR1 is LGHNA and CDR2 YSLEER. The CDR3 is made up of 14 amino acids. It was by 5' RACE with UMI labels that the TRB cDNA libraries were prepared. TCRdb re-called the 5' RACE reads and gives one entry per CDR3 protein, without DNA. The sample includes 45,000 to 60,000 distinct CDR3 sequences. The chain is built from TRBV4-3 and TRBJ1-1; TCRdb gives TRBD1 as the D gene, but with no DNA this cannot be confirmed. The sample was memory CD8+ T cells from blood. This TCR was sampled from a human donor in good health. Some clones in this sample may be carry-over from other donors' samples. The CDR3 is CASSQETGWTEAFF.